The 8 T cell receptor beta chains below come from one sample, sequenced in a study of blood T cell repertoires in COVID-19. Here immunoSEQ multiplex PCR was the method, and the copy in TCRdb shows in-frame clones only, minus some. The sample holds fewer than 110,000 clones, about 90% seen once. Sequences were obtained from peripheral blood. The receptor set was obtained from a human donor in a cohort sampled during active COVID-19.

The chain recombines TRBV2 with TRBJ2-3; no reliable D call. Trimming pared 5 bases from V and 6 bases from J, leaving 9 bases between. Germline values: CDR1 SNHLY, CDR2 FYNNEI. CDR3 length equals 12 residues. CDR3 DNA sequence: TGTGCCAGCAGTAGAGAGAGGGATACGCAGTATTTT. Amino acids: CASSRERDTQYF.

The chain uses TRBV5-1 and TRBJ1-1; tentatively, D is TRBD1 (5 bases). V was clipped by 6 bases and J by 4 bases, with 22 bases between them. In germline, CDR1 is SGHRS, CDR2 YFSETQ. The CDR3 covers 16 residues. The CDR3 spells CASTKSGRGLVTEAFF. The CDR3 bases are TGCGCCAGCACTAAATCGGGGCGGGGCTTGGTCACTGAAGCTTTCTTT.

The chain carries TRBV11-2 and TRBJ1-1, with 8 nucleotides matching TRBD1. Germline-derived CDR1 and CDR2 are SGHAT and FQNNGV. Trimming cost V 5 bases and J 2 bases; bases outside gene matches: 19. This CDR3 comprises 19 residues. CDR3 DNA: TGTGCCAGCAGCCCCAGGGGCGGACAGGGTGGATTTCGTAACACTGAAGCTTTCTTT. It codes for CASSPRGGQGGFRNTEAFF.

There are a few counts of this clone. The J gene is TRBJ2-1, the V gene TRBV6-5; 7 bases are shared with TRBD1. Looked up from germline, CDR1 is MNHEY and CDR2 is SVGAGI. This CDR3 comprises 15 residues. With 2 bases clipped from V and 4 bases from J, the junction kept 5 bases outside the gene matches. CDR3 region: CASSYIRGSYNEQFF. CDR3 nucleotide sequence: TGTGCCAGCAGTTACATCAGGGGGAGTTACAATGAGCAGTTCTTC.

This chain joins TRBV30 and TRBJ1-5, with a possible D match to TRBD1 (5 bases). The CDR3 sequence is 15 residues long. V was trimmed by 1 base and J by 2 bases, leaving 12 bases between them. Germline V gene sequence: CDR1 GTSNPN, CDR2 SVGIG (reference sequence). In nucleotides, the CDR3 is TGTGCCTGGAGTGAAGGGTCGGGGGGCAATCAGCCCCAGCATTTT. It codes for CAWSEGSGGNQPQHF.

The V and J genes are TRBV7-9 and TRBJ2-6, with D possibly matching TRBD2 (5 bases). Per germline, CDR1 SEHNR and CDR2 FQNEAQ (reference sequence). Between the trimmed V and J ends, which lost 4 bases and 3 bases, there was a span of 13 bases. This CDR3 has 16 amino acids. CDR3 amino acids: CASSSPRGNGANVLTF. The CDR3 region has the DNA TGTGCCAGCAGCTCCCCCCGAGGGAATGGGGCCAACGTCCTGACTTTC. The whole variable domain, filled in from reference TRBV7-9 and TRBJ2-6, reads DTGVSQNPRHKITKRGQNVTFRCDPISEHNRLYWYRQTLGQGPEFLTYFQNEAQLEKSRLLSDRFSAERPKGSFSTLEIQRTEQGDSAMYLCASSSPRGNGANVLTFGAGSRLTVL.

J is TRBJ2-1 and V is TRBV25-1; D might be TRBD2 (5 bases). The CDR3 runs to 15 residues. Germline CDR1 and CDR2: MGHDK and SYGVNS. V dropped 5 bases and J dropped 0 bases, with 11 bases sitting between them. CDR3 coding DNA: TGTGCCAGCAGTCCACCGGGGAGCTCCTACAATGAGCAGTTCTTC. This translates into CASSPPGSSYNEQFF.

Here the CDR3 DNA reads TGTGCCACTCTGACAGCCGCCAGGGATGAGCAGTTCTTC. This sequence encodes CATLTAARDEQFF. The rearrangement uses TRBV6-5 and TRBJ2-1, with D maybe TRBD1 (5 bases). Germline loops: CDR1 MNHEY, CDR2 SVGAGI. V was cut by 10 bases and J by 8 bases, with 18 bases left in between. The CDR3 runs to 13 residues.